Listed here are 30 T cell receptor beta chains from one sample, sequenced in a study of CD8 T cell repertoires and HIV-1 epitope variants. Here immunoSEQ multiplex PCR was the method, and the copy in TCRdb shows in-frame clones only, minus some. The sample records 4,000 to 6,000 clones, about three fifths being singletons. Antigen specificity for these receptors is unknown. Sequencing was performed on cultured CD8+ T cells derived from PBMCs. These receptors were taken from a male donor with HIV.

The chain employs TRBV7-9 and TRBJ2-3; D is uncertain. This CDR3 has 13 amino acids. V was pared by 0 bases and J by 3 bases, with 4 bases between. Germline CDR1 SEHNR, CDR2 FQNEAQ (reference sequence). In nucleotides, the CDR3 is TGTGCCAGCAGCTTAGCCAGTACAGATACGCAGTATTTT. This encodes CASSLASTDTQYF.

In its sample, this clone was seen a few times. The CDR3 is CASSLGGSGRGYEQYF. CDR3 coding DNA: TGTGCCAGCAGTTTAGGTGGGAGCGGGAGAGGCTACGAGCAGTACTTC. This chain joins TRBV28 and TRBJ2-7; TRBD2 matches 8 bases. The V gene's germline CDR1 is MDHEN and CDR2 SYDVKM. The CDR3 contains 16 residues. Trimming cost V 2 bases and J 3 bases; bases outside gene matches: 9. Based on the CDR3 plus reference TRBV28 and TRBJ2-7, the full variable domain is DVKVTQSSRYLVKRTGEKVFLECVQDMDHENMFWYRQDPGLGLRLIYFSYDVKMKEKGDIPEGYSVSREKKERFSLILESASTNQTSMYLCASSLGGSGRGYEQYFGPGTRLTVT.

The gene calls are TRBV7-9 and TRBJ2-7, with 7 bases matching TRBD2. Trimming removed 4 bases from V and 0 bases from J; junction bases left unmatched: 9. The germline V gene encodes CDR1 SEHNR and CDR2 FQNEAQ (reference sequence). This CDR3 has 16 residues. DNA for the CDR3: TGTGCCAGCAGCTCACAAACTAGCGAGCGCTCCTACGAGCAGTACTTC. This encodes CASSSQTSERSYEQYF.

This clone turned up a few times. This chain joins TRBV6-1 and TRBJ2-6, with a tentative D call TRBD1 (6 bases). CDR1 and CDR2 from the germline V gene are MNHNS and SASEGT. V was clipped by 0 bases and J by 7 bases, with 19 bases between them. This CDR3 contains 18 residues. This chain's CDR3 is CASSEATRVTGTANVLTF. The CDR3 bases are TGTGCCAGCAGTGAAGCGACGAGGGTGACAGGCACTGCCAACGTCCTGACTTTC.

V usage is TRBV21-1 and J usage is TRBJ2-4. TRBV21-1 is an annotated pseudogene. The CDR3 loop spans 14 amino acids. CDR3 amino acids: CASRKGGAKNIQYF. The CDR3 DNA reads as TGTGCCAGCAGGAAAGGGGGGGCCAAAAACATTCAGTACTTC.

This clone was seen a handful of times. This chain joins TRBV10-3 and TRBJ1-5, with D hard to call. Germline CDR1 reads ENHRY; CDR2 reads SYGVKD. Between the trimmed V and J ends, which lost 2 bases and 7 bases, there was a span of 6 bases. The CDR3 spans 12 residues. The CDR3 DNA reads TGTGCCATCAGTGAGCAGAACCAGCCCCAGCATTTT. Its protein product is CAISEQNQPQHF.

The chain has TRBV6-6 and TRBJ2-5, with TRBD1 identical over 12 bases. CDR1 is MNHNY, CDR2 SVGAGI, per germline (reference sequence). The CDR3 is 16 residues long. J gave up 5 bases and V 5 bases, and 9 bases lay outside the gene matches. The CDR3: CASSQGQGAFSETQYF. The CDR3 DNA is TGTGCCAGCAGTCAGGGACAGGGGGCGTTTTCCGAGACCCAGTACTTC.

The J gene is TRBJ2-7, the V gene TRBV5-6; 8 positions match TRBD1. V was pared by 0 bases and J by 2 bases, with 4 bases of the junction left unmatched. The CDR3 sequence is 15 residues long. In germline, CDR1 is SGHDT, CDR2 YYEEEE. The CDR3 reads CASSLETGATYEQYF. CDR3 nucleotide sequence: TGTGCCAGCAGCTTGGAGACAGGGGCAACCTACGAGCAGTACTTC. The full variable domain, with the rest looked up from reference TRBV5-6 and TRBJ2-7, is DAGVTQSPTHLIKTRGQQVTLRCSPKSGHDTVSWYQQALGQGPQFIFQYYEEEERQRGNFPDRFSGHQFPNYSSELNVNALLLGDSALYLCASSLETGATYEQYFGPGTRLTVT.

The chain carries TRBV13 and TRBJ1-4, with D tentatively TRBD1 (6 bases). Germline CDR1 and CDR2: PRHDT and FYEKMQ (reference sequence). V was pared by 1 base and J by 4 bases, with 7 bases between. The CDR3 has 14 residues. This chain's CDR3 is CASSLVQGNEKLFF. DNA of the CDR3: TGTGCCAGCAGCTTAGTACAGGGTAATGAAAAACTGTTTTTT. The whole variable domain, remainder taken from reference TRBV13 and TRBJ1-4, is AAGVIQSPRHLIKEKRETATLKCYPIPRHDTVYWYQQGPGQDPQFLISFYEKMQSDKGSIPDRFSAQQFSDYHSELNMSSLELGDSALYFCASSLVQGNEKLFFGSGTQLSVL.

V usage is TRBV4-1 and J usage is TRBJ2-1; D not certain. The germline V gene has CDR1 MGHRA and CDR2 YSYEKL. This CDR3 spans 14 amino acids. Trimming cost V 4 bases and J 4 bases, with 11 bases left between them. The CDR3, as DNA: TGCGCCAGCAGCCGTATAGGCGATTACAATGAGCAGTTCTTC. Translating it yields CASSRIGDYNEQFF.

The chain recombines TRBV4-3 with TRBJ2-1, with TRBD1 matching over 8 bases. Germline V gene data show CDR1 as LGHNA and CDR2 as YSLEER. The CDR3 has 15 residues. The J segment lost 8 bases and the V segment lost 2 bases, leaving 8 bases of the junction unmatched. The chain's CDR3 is CASSQRTGLEDEQFF. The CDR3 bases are TGCGCCAGCAGCCAACGGACAGGGCTAGAGGATGAGCAGTTCTTC.

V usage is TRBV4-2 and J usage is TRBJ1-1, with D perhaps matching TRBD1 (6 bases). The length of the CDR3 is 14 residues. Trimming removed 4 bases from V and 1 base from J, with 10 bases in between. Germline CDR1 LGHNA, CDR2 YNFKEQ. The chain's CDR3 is CASSRSGENTEAFF. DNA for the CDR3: TGTGCCAGCAGCCGCTCAGGGGAGAACACTGAAGCTTTCTTT.

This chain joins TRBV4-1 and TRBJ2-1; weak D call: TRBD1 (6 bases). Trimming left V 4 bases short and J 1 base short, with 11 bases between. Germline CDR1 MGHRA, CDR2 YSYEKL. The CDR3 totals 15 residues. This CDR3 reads CASSRSQGSYNEQFF. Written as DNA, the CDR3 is TGCGCCAGCAGCCGCTCTCAGGGGTCCTACAATGAGCAGTTCTTC.

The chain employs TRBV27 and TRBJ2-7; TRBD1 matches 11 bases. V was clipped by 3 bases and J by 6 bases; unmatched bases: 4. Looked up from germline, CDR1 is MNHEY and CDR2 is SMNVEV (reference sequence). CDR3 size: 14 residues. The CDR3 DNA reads TGTGCCAGCAGTTTCGGACAGGGGGCTATCGAGCAGTACTTC. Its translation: CASSFGQGAIEQYF.

Here the CDR3 DNA reads TGTGCCAGCAGCTCGGGCTCTAATCAGCCCCAGCATTTT. Translation gives CASSSGSNQPQHF. This rearrangement joins TRBV5-4 to TRBJ1-5; D not certain. Germline V CDR1 and CDR2: SGHNT, YYREEE (reference sequence). V lost 3 bases and J 4 bases, leaving 8 bases between the germline ends. The CDR3 is 13 amino acids.

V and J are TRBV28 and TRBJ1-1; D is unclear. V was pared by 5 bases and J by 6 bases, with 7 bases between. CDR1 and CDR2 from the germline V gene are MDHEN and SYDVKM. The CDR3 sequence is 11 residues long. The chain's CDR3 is CASSPSAEAFF. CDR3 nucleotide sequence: TGTGCCAGCAGTCCAAGTGCTGAAGCTTTCTTT. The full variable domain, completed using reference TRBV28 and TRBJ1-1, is DVKVTQSSRYLVKRTGEKVFLECVQDMDHENMFWYRQDPGLGLRLIYFSYDVKMKEKGDIPEGYSVSREKKERFSLILESASTNQTSMYLCASSPSAEAFFGQGTRLTVV.

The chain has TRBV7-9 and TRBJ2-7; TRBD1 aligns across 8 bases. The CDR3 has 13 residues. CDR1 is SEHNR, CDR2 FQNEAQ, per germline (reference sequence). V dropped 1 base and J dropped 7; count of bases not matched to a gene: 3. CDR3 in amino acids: CASSLGTGQEQYF. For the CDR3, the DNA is TGTGCCAGCAGCTTAGGGACAGGGCAAGAGCAGTACTTC.

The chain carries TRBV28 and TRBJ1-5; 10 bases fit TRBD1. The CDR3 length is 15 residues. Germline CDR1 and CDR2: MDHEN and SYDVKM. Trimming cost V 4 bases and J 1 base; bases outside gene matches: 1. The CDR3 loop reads CASSWTGGSNQPQHF. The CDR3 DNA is TGTGCCAGCAGTTGGACAGGGGGAAGCAATCAGCCCCAGCATTTT. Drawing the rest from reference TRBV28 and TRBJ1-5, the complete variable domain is DVKVTQSSRYLVKRTGEKVFLECVQDMDHENMFWYRQDPGLGLRLIYFSYDVKMKEKGDIPEGYSVSREKKERFSLILESASTNQTSMYLCASSWTGGSNQPQHFGDGTRLSIL.

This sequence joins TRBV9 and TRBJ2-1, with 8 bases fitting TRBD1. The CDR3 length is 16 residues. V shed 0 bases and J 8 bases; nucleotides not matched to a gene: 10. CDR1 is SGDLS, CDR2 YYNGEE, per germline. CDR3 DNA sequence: TGTGCCAGCAGCGTAGAGTGGACAGGGCCCTGGCATGAGCAGTTCTTC. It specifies CASSVEWTGPWHEQFF.

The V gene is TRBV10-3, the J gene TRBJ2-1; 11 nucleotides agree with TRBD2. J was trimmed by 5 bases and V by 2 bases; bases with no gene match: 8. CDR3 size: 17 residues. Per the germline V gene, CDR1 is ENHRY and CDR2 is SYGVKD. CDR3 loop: CAISEGPSGRINNEQFF. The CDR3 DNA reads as TGTGCCATCAGTGAGGGGCCTAGCGGGAGGATAAACAATGAGCAGTTCTTC.

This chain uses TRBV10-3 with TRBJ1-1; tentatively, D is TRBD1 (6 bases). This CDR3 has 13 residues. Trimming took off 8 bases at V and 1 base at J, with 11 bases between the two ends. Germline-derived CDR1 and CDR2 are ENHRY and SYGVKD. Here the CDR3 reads CAIQGHTNTEAFF. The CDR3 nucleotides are TGTGCCATCCAGGGACACACGAACACTGAAGCTTTCTTT.

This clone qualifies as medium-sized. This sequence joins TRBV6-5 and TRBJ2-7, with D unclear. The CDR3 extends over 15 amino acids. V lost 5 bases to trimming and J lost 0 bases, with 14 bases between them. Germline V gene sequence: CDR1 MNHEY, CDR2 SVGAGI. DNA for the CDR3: TGTGCCAGCAGTCCCCCCGAGAAGGCCTCCTACGAGCAGTACTTC. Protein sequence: CASSPPEKASYEQYF.

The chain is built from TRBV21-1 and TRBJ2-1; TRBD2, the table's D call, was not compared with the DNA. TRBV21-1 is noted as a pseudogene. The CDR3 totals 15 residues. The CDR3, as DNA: TGTGCCAGCAGCAAGGAGGGTCTCTCCTACAATGAGCAGTTCTTC. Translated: CASSKEGLSYNEQFF.

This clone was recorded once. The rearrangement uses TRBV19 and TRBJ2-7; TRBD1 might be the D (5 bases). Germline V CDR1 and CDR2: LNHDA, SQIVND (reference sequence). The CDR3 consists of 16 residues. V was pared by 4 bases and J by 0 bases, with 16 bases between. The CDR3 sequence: CASSTYRQLSSYEQYF. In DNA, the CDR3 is TGTGCCAGTAGTACCTATCGACAGCTGAGCTCCTACGAGCAGTACTTC.

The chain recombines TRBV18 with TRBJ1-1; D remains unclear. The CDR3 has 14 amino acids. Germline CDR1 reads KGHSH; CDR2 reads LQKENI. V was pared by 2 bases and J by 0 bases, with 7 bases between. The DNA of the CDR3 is TGTGCCAGCTCACCATCGGGTATGAACACTGAAGCTTTCTTT. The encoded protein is CASSPSGMNTEAFF.

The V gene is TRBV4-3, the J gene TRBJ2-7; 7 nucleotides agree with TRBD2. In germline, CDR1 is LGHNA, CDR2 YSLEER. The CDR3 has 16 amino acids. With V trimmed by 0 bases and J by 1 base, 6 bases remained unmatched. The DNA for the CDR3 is TGCGCCAGCAGCCAAGATACCGGGGGGAGGTCCTACGAGCAGTACTTC. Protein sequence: CASSQDTGGRSYEQYF.

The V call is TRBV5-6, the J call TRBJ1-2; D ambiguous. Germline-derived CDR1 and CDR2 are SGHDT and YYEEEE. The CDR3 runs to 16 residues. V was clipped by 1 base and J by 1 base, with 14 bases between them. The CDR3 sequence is CASSLYPQDINYGYTF. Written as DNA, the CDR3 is TGTGCCAGCAGCTTGTACCCCCAGGATATTAACTATGGCTACACCTTC.

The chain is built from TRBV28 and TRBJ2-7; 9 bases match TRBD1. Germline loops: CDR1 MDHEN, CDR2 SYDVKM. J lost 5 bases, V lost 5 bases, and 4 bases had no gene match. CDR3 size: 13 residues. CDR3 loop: CASSLGTGHEQYF. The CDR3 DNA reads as TGTGCCAGCAGTCTAGGGACAGGGCACGAGCAGTACTTC. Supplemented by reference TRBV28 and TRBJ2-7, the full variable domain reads DVKVTQSSRYLVKRTGEKVFLECVQDMDHENMFWYRQDPGLGLRLIYFSYDVKMKEKGDIPEGYSVSREKKERFSLILESASTNQTSMYLCASSLGTGHEQYFGPGTRLTVT.

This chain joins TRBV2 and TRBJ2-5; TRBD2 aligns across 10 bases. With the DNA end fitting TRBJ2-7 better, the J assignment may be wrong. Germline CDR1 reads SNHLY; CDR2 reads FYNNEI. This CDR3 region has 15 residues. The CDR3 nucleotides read TGTGCCAGCAGTTCTCTAGCGGGAGAGAAATACGAGCAGTACTTC. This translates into CASSSLAGEKYEQYF.

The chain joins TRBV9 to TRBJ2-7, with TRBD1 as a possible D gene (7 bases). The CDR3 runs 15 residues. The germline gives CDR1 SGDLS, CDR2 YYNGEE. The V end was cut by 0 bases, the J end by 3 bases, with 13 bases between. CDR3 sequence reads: CASSVDAGQSYEQYF. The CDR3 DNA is TGTGCCAGCAGCGTAGATGCGGGACAGAGCTACGAGCAGTACTTC.